These 25 T cell receptor beta chains originate from one sample sequenced in a study of control samples from healthy donors and cancer patients. The assay was immunoSEQ multiplex PCR, and TCRdb's table has in-frame clones only and misses some. The sample has 130,000 or so clones; around 90% are singletons. The sample was blood. These receptors were taken from a man aged 18 to 30 in good health.

V gene TRBV4-1 combines with J gene TRBJ1-6; D gene uncertain. V was cut by 6 bases and J by 0 bases, with 12 bases left in between. Germline V gene data show CDR1 as MGHRA and CDR2 as YSYEKL. The CDR3 extends over 16 amino acids. The CDR3 sequence: CASRDPTVSYNSPLHF. The CDR3 DNA is TGCGCCAGCAGGGATCCTACGGTCTCCTATAATTCACCCCTCCACTTT.

The CDR3 region has the DNA TGCAGCGTCTCACAGGGATCGAACACCGGGGAGCTGTTTTTT. This translates into CSVSQGSNTGELFF. The chain is built from TRBV29-1 and TRBJ2-2; tentative D call: TRBD1 (6 bases). The length of the CDR3 is 14 residues. In germline, CDR1 is SQVTM, CDR2 ANQGSEA. Trimming stripped 6 bases from V and 0 bases from J, with 11 bases between.

This sequence joins TRBV7-9 and TRBJ1-2; 8 nucleotides line up with TRBD1. This CDR3 contains 15 residues. V dropped 5 bases and J dropped 6; count of bases not matched to a gene: 11. Germline loops: CDR1 SEHNR, CDR2 FQNEAQ (reference sequence). The CDR3 nucleotides are TGTGCCAGCAGCATTACAGGGGGGGTAAAGGATGGCTACACCTTC. As protein: CASSITGGVKDGYTF. Based on the CDR3 plus reference TRBV7-9 and TRBJ1-2, the full variable domain is DTGVSQNPRHKITKRGQNVTFRCDPISEHNRLYWYRQTLGQGPEFLTYFQNEAQLEKSRLLSDRFSAERPKGSFSTLEIQRTEQGDSAMYLCASSITGGVKDGYTFGSGTRLTVV.

The chain couples TRBV30 to TRBJ1-1, with TRBD1 as a possible D gene (5 bases). CDR1 and CDR2 from the germline V gene are GTSNPN and SVGIG (reference sequence). Trimming took 0 bases from V and 7 from J, leaving 9 bases between them. The CDR3 length is 12 residues. CDR3 nucleotide sequence: TGTGCCTGGAGTGTACTCGGGGGTGAAGCTTTCTTT. Translated: CAWSVLGGEAFF. Using reference TRBV30 and TRBJ1-1 for the parts outside the CDR3, the full variable domain is SQTIHQWPATLVQPVGSPLSLECTVEGTSNPNLYWYRQAAGRGLQLLFYSVGIGQISSEVPQNLSASRPQDRQFILSSKKLLLSDSGFYLCAWSVLGGEAFFGQGTRLTVV.

V and J are TRBV27 and TRBJ2-6; D uncertain. The germline V gene has CDR1 MNHEY and CDR2 SMNVEV (reference sequence). The CDR3 runs to 20 residues. The ends were cut back, 1 base at V and 0 bases at J, with 19 bases in the middle. Written as DNA, the CDR3 is TGTGCCAGCAGTTTATTGGGATTTCAACAACTCGCCTCTGGGGCCAACGTCCTGACTTTC. Its protein product is CASSLLGFQQLASGANVLTF.

This clone was seen just once. Written as DNA, the CDR3 is TGCAGCGTTGAATACACAGATCTCTATGGCTACACCTTC. Translation: CSVEYTDLYGYTF. The chain combines TRBV29-1 with TRBJ1-2; D is unresolved. The CDR3 loop spans 13 amino acids. Germline CDR1 is SQVTM and CDR2 is ANQGSEA. V lost 2 bases, J lost 4 bases, and 11 bases lay in between.

V and J are TRBV7-9 and TRBJ2-7, with D tentatively TRBD1 (9 bases). The CDR3 runs 15 residues. CDR1 is SEHNR and CDR2 is FQNEAQ in the germline V gene (reference sequence). Trimming pared 5 bases from V and 3 bases from J, leaving 17 bases between. The DNA of the CDR3 is TGTGCCAGCAGCCAGGCGGGGGGACAGGGCTACGAGCAGTACTTC. Its protein product is CASSQAGGQGYEQYF.

The V call is TRBV9, the J call TRBJ2-7, with D hard to call. Germline CDR1 and CDR2: SGDLS and YYNGEE. The V gene lost 3 bases and the J gene lost 7 bases, with 8 bases spanning the gap. This CDR3 spans 11 amino acids. The DNA for the CDR3 is TGTGCCAGCAGCGATGGTAGGGAGCAGTACTTC. It is translated as CASSDGREQYF.

The genes are TRBV18 and TRBJ1-1, with 8 bases that match TRBD1. Germline values: CDR1 KGHSH, CDR2 LQKENI. This CDR3 has 16 residues. V lost 4 bases and J lost 0; bases outside the gene matches: 7. The CDR3 spells CASSQRQGSMNTEAFF. CDR3 in DNA: TGTGCCAGCTCACAAAGACAGGGGAGCATGAACACTGAAGCTTTCTTT.

In this sample, this clone turned up once. The V gene is TRBV24-1, the J gene TRBJ1-2, with D perhaps TRBD1 (6 bases). Germline loops: CDR1 KGHDR, CDR2 SFDVKD. There are 16 residues in the CDR3. V lost 3 bases to trimming and J lost 0 bases, with 13 bases between them. The CDR3 sequence is CATSDRDKPANYGYTF. DNA for the CDR3: TGTGCCACCAGTGATCGGGACAAACCAGCTAACTATGGCTACACCTTC.

This clone was observed once. The V call is TRBV30, the J call TRBJ2-7, with D unclear. V lost 4 bases and J 0 bases, leaving 7 bases between the germline ends. Germline-derived CDR1 and CDR2 are GTSNPN and SVGIG (reference sequence). The CDR3 covers 12 residues. Here the CDR3 reads CAWTPSSYEQYF. For the CDR3, the DNA is TGTGCCTGGACACCGAGCTCCTACGAGCAGTACTTC.

The chain combines TRBV11-2 with TRBJ2-1, with 7 bases that match TRBD2. This CDR3 region has 14 residues. The germline gives CDR1 SGHAT, CDR2 FQNNGV. Losses at the gene ends were 5 bases for V and 1 base for J; bases not matched to a gene: 2. CDR3 protein: CASSLADSYNEQFF. Written as DNA, the CDR3 is TGTGCCAGCAGCCTAGCGGATTCCTACAATGAGCAGTTCTTC.

The J gene is TRBJ1-6, the V gene TRBV3-1 (or the pseudogene TRBV3-2), with TRBD1 matching 10 bases. Germline CDR1 is LGHDT and CDR2 is YNNKEL (reference sequence). The trim removed 4 bases at V and 9 bases at J, leaving 3 bases unmatched. This CDR3 is built from 14 residues. CDR3 sequence: CASSLGDRGSPLHF. The CDR3 DNA follows: TGTGCCAGCAGCCTCGGGGACAGGGGTTCACCCCTCCACTTT.

The rearrangement links TRBV4-2 to TRBJ2-3; 9 positions agree with TRBD2. V lost 0 bases and J lost 0; bases outside the gene matches: 10. CDR1 is LGHNA and CDR2 is YNFKEQ in the germline V gene. CDR3 length: 19 residues. The CDR3 protein is CASSQEGRLAAISTDTQYF. The CDR3 DNA reads as TGTGCCAGCAGCCAAGAGGGTCGACTAGCGGCGATTAGCACAGATACGCAGTATTTT.

The chain employs TRBV3-1 (or the pseudogene TRBV3-2) and TRBJ1-3; TRBD1 matches at 7 bases. Trimming at V came to 1 base and at J to 1 base, leaving 7 bases not matched to a gene. Germline loops: CDR1 LGHDT, CDR2 YNNKEL (reference sequence). This CDR3 contains 17 residues. This CDR3 reads CASSQGTQQGSGNTIYF. CDR3 DNA: TGTGCCAGCAGCCAAGGGACCCAACAGGGGTCTGGAAACACCATATATTTT.

This chain uses TRBV9 with TRBJ1-5, with 9 bases identical to TRBD1. The junction had 6 bases not matched to a gene; V was cut back by 7 bases and J by 7 bases. Germline V gives CDR1 SGDLS, CDR2 YYNGEE. CDR3 length: 13 residues. The CDR3 DNA is TGTGCCAGCCCGGGACAGGGTAGACAGCCCCAGCATTTT. It encodes CASPGQGRQPQHF.

V usage is TRBV27 and J usage is TRBJ2-2, with D maybe TRBD1 (6 bases). The V and J ends lost 7 bases and 8 bases respectively, with 20 bases between them. The CDR3 covers 15 residues. Germline V gene lookup returns CDR1 MNHEY and CDR2 SMNVEV (reference sequence). In DNA, the CDR3 is TGTGCCAGCACCCGGGACAACCCTTGGCGGGGGGAGCTGTTTTTT. Translated: CASTRDNPWRGELFF.

CDR3: CASSLDLGGPNSPLHF. CDR3 DNA sequence: TGTGCCAGCAGCTTGGATCTGGGGGGGCCTAATTCACCCCTCCACTTT. The V gene is TRBV5-6, the J gene TRBJ1-6, with a possible D match to TRBD1 (6 bases). The CDR3 is 16 residues long. Germline V gives CDR1 SGHDT, CDR2 YYEEEE. V was shortened by 0 bases and J by 6 bases, with 13 bases between the two germline ends.

The chain recombines TRBV3-1 (or the pseudogene TRBV3-2) with TRBJ2-3, with D uncertain. V was cut by 1 base and J by 8 bases, with 4 bases left in between. The germline CDR1 and CDR2 sequences are LGHDT and YNNKEL (reference sequence). The CDR3 runs to 11 residues. The CDR3: CASSQGFTQYF. Written as DNA, the CDR3 is TGTGCCAGCAGCCAAGGGTTTACGCAGTATTTT.

V is TRBV6-6 and J is TRBJ1-5, with 7 bases that match TRBD1. The V segment lost 10 bases and the J segment 0 bases; nucleotides outside the gene matches: 9. Germline values: CDR1 MNHNY, CDR2 SVGAGI (reference sequence). The CDR3 covers 15 residues. The CDR3 here is CATLPGGLSNQPQHF. The DNA of the CDR3 is TGTGCCACCCTCCCAGGGGGTCTTAGCAATCAGCCCCAGCATTTT.

This rearrangement joins TRBV6-5 to TRBJ1-1; unclear D gene. V was cut by 2 bases and J by 5 bases, with 12 bases left in between. There are 14 residues in the CDR3. Looked up from germline, CDR1 is MNHEY and CDR2 is SVGAGI. The CDR3 nucleotides are TGTGCCAGCAGTTACACCAACTCTGGGACTGAAGCTTTCTTT. Translating it yields CASSYTNSGTEAFF.

This clone has a single count. The V and J genes are TRBV18 and TRBJ2-5; D possibly matches TRBD1 or TRBD2 (5 bases each). CDR3 length: 13 amino acids. V was pared by 5 bases and J by 1 base, with 8 bases between. The germline gives CDR1 KGHSH, CDR2 LQKENI. DNA of the CDR3: TGTGCCAGCTCAGGGGGTACCCAAGAGACCCAGTACTTC. Translation gives CASSGGTQETQYF.

The gene calls are TRBV5-6 and TRBJ2-7; TRBD1 aligns across 9 bases. The CDR3 covers 12 residues. V gave up 1 base and J gave up 13 bases; unmatched junction bases: 6. Germline V gives CDR1 SGHDT, CDR2 YYEEEE. The CDR3 DNA follows: TGTGCCAGCAGCTTGTACAGGGGGCGCGCATACTTC. Its protein is CASSLYRGRAYF.

This CDR3 reads CASSQGWRGRGTDTQYF. CDR3 DNA sequence: TGTGCCAGCAGCCAAGGGTGGAGGGGGCGAGGCACAGATACGCAGTATTTT. The chain couples TRBV7-9 to TRBJ2-3, with D perhaps TRBD1 (7 bases). The germline V gene encodes CDR1 SEHNR and CDR2 FQNEAQ (reference sequence). V dropped 5 bases and J dropped 1 base, with 19 bases sitting between them. The CDR3 covers 17 residues.

The V and J genes are TRBV7-9 and TRBJ2-7; perhaps D is TRBD1 or TRBD2 (5 bases each). Looked up from germline, CDR1 is SEHNR and CDR2 is FQNEAQ (reference sequence). Trimming took off 0 bases at V and 2 bases at J, with 11 bases between the two ends. The CDR3 runs 15 residues. The CDR3 reads CASSLAGDPTYEQYF. The CDR3 DNA reads as TGTGCCAGCAGCTTAGCGGGGGACCCAACCTACGAGCAGTACTTC.